This entry is about one T cell receptor (beta chain). After thawing and overnight rest, PBMC were stained with GMM-loaded CD1B tetramer, viability dye and anti-CD3 for sorting. C32 glucose monomycolate from Rhodococcus equi was loaded onto the CD1B tetramers. The CDR3 spans 15 residues. Germline V gene data show CDR1 as GTSNPN and CDR2 as SVGIG (reference sequence). V was clipped by 4 bases and J by 4 bases; unmatched bases: 10. The sample comes from a study of T cells in tuberculosis. Study-wide results and caveats: Low-affinity CD1B-GMM tetramer-binding T cells may have been missed.

Profiling relied on immunoSEQ multiplex PCR, and the TCRdb table lists in-frame clones only, not all of them. The data contain 55,000 to 60,000 clones, nearly 90% of them singletons. The sequencing input was CD1b-GMM tetramer-negative cells sorted from PBMCs. The chain couples TRBV30 to TRBJ1-5; 7 bases are a match to TRBD1. This receptor was obtained from an adult woman with latent tuberculosis. CDR3 amino acids: CAWTPSRGENQPQHF. The DNA of the CDR3 is TGTGCCTGGACTCCCAGCAGGGGGGAAAATCAGCCCCAGCATTTT. The whole variable domain, filled in from reference TRBV30 and TRBJ1-5, reads SQTIHQWPATLVQPVGSPLSLECTVEGTSNPNLYWYRQAAGRGLQLLFYSVGIGQISSEVPQNLSASRPQDRQFILSSKKLLLSDSGFYLCAWTPSRGENQPQHFGDGTRLSIL.